This TCR beta chain was retrieved from a study of T cell responses to AZD1222 COVID-19 vaccine. TCRdb's copy holds only in-frame clones and misses some; the assay was immunoSEQ multiplex PCR. The repertoire has 150,000 to 200,000 clones, just over 90% of them found once; the top ten carry roughly 0.98%. Points from the study as a whole: Donors, mostly white British, included more females; clonal diversity was possibly underestimated. Targets within unmutated variant regions were reportedly found for nearly half of spike-specific TCRs. Vaccine-associated CD4 TCRs ranged over spike, dominating at 160-218 and 743-854. Compared with day 0, the breadth and depth of the Spike-specific TCR repertoire rose significantly after two doses of AZD1222.

The ends lost 5 bases at V and 1 base at J; junction bases unmatched: 4. The germline CDR1 and CDR2 sequences are MNHEY and SVGAGI. This CDR3 is built from 15 residues. About this clone itself: Its antigen is still unknown.

This material consisted of peripheral blood, taken 28 days after the second AZD1222 dose. The chain carries TRBV6-5 and TRBJ1-1; TRBD1 matches at 10 bases. This receptor was taken from an adult who received the AZD1222 COVID-19 vaccine. Here the CDR3 DNA reads TGTGCCAGCAGTCGACAGGGGGCCGGGAACACTGAAGCTTTCTTT. Protein sequence: CASSRQGAGNTEAFF.